These T cell receptor beta chains were read from a single sample in a study of T cell repertoires in cytomegalovirus infection. TCRdb redid the calling of the reads with MiXCR, one entry per CDR3 protein. Found here are about a million distinct CDR3 sequences, around 30% of them singletons; the top ten hold over 12%. These receptors' targets are unknown. The sample was cultured CD8+ T cells from PBMCs, taken from culture after CMV antigen stimulation. The receptors were sampled from a human donor in good health (CMV status not recorded). Some clones in this sample may be carry-over from other donors' samples. Each CDR3 is given without its conserved first and last residue. Only part of the rows carry a size: once, few, many, or a class if the clone is expanded.

CDR3aa	j_gene	abundance	v_gene
SVELVAGGSYNEQF	TRBJ2-1	-	TRBV29-1
ASSRPGGELF	TRBJ2-2	few	TRBV12-3/TRBV12-4
ASSHGRDRVRGELF	TRBJ2-2	-	TRBV4-1
ASSFQTGGPDTQY	TRBJ2-3	few	TRBV12-3/TRBV12-4
ASSLGLAGLTKTGELF	TRBJ2-2	few	TRBV6-1
ASSLTGVQGETQY	TRBJ2-5	-	TRBV28
ASSPGLAGVRNTGELF	TRBJ2-2	many	TRBV12-3/TRBV12-4
ASSYSTGEDTEAF	TRBJ1-1	-	TRBV6-5
ASSPPPGLASYNEQF	TRBJ2-1	-	TRBV9
ASSIEGRGATEAF	TRBJ1-1	few	TRBV19
ASSISGDTEAF	TRBJ1-1	few	TRBV19
ASSPRWGGADTQY	TRBJ2-3	few	TRBV4-3
ASSYGQGGYYEQY	TRBJ2-7	many	TRBV27
ASSLYGARTLAKNIQY	TRBJ2-4	many	TRBV7-2
ASSQDGADITDTQY	TRBJ2-3	-	TRBV4-1
ASSFNKKKELAGAPDTQY	TRBJ2-3	few	TRBV27
ANSFSEMNTGELF	TRBJ2-2	-	TRBV7-9
ASSDLGNPNTEAF	TRBJ1-1	-	TRBV10-1
ASSPGQVGDYGYT	TRBJ1-2	few	TRBV19
ASSHRPGTRSYEQY	TRBJ2-7	-	TRBV7-2
SARDRTGTNGGSGNTIY	TRBJ1-3	-	TRBV20-1
ASSEIGTVSSYNEQF	TRBJ2-1	-	TRBV9
ASSPPGSSNQPQH	TRBJ1-5	many	TRBV12-3/TRBV12-4
ASSLGVQEGGGYNEQS	TRBJ2-1	-	TRBV7-6
ASSYSSGTTYNEQF	TRBJ2-1	-	TRBV6-5
SVEGTGDGYT	TRBJ1-2	-	TRBV29-1
ARQTLTSGSYNEQF	TRBJ2-1	few	TRBV2
ASSYSIPAGRGTEAF	TRBJ1-1	-	TRBV6-5
ASSLSRDGLEQY	TRBJ2-7	few	TRBV27
ASTPSGTNSPLH	TRBJ1-6	few	TRBV5-6
ASSVPGPGDTEAF	TRBJ1-1	-	TRBV9
ASSFPGETEAF	TRBJ1-1	few	TRBV12-3/TRBV12-4
ASSLSPELERYGYT	TRBJ1-2	-	TRBV7-9
SARDGMITGNTIY	TRBJ1-3	-	TRBV20-1
ASSLSEVLVPQH	TRBJ1-5	few	TRBV19
ATSRSTGGFNQPQH	TRBJ1-5	-	TRBV15
ASSGNTYPYEQY	TRBJ2-7	many	TRBV6-1
ASSYSPNAPIAPTDTQY	TRBJ2-3	-	TRBV6-2/TRBV6-3
ASSPSLDANTGELF	TRBJ2-2	-	TRBV4-3
ASSDSMLQGDQPQH	TRBJ1-5	-	TRBV3-1
ASTTLGNNEQF	TRBJ2-1	-	TRBV6-1
ASSLNPTAYTDNEQF	TRBJ2-1	few	TRBV7-2
ASGLVRTEPDQPQH	TRBJ1-5	few	TRBV12-5
SARERPGLREETEAF	TRBJ1-1	few	TRBV20-1
ASSFWQDSTNYGYT	TRBJ1-2	once	TRBV7-9
ATSDHARVNTGELF	TRBJ2-2	-	TRBV24-1
ASSLGAGEGETQY	TRBJ2-5	few	TRBV7-7
ASSSTDREGTGELF	TRBJ2-2	few	TRBV7-9
SASSNRHYGYT	TRBJ1-2	-	TRBV20-1
ASSSSGTRATDTQY	TRBJ2-3	few	TRBV12-3/TRBV12-4
ATGQQISTDTQY	TRBJ2-3	-	TRBV6-6
ASSLDGFRVPEAF	TRBJ1-1	once	TRBV5-6